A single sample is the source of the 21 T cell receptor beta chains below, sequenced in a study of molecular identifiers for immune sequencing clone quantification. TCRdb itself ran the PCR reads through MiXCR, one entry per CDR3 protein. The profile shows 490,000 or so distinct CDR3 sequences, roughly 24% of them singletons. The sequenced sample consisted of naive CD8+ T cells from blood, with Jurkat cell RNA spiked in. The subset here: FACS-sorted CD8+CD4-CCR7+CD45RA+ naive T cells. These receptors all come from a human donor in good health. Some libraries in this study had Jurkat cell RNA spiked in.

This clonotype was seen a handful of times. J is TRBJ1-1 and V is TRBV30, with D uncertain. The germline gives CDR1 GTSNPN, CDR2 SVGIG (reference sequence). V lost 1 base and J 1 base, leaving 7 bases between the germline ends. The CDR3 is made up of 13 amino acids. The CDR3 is CAWSGSGNTEAFF. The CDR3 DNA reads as TGTGCCTGGAGTGGGTCAGGGAACACTGAAGCTTTCTTT.

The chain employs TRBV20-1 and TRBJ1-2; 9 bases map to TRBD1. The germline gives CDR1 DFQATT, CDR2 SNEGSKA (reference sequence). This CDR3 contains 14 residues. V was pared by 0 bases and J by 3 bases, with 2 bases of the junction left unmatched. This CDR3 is CSARDRDRDYGYTF. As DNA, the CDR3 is TGCAGTGCTAGAGATCGGGACAGGGACTATGGCTACACCTTC.

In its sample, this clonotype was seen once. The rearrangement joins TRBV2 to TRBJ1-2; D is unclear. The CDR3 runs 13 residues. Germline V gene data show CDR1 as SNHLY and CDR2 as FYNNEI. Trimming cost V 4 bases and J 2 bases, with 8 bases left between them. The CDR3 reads CASSGARNYGYTF. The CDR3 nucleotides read TGTGCCAGCAGTGGGGCCAGGAACTATGGCTACACCTTC.

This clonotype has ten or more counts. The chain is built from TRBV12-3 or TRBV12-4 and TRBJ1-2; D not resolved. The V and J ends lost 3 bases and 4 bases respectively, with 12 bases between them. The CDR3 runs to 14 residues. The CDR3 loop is CASSFQTSRYGYTF. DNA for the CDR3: TGTGCCAGCAGTTTTCAAACATCGCGCTATGGCTACACCTTC.

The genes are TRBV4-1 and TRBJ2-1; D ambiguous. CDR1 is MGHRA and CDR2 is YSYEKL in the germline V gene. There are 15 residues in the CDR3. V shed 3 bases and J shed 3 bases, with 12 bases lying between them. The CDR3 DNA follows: TGCGCCAGCAGCCAGGAGACTCCTCGCTACAATGAGCAGTTCTTC. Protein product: CASSQETPRYNEQFF.

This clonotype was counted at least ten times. The chain's CDR3 is CASSESGVPQFF. The CDR3 DNA sequence: TGTGCCAGCAGTGAATCCGGAGTCCCCCAGTTCTTC. The chain couples TRBV25-1 to TRBJ2-1, with D hard to call. Germline V CDR1 and CDR2: MGHDK, SYGVNS. The V gene lost 1 base and the J gene lost 13 bases, with 11 bases spanning the gap. The CDR3 sequence is 12 residues long.

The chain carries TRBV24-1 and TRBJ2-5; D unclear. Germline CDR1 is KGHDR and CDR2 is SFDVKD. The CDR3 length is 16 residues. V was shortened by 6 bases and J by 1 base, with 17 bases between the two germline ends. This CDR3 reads CATSSPTGGAQETQYF. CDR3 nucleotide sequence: TGTGCCACCAGTTCCCCCACCGGCGGTGCCCAAGAGACCCAGTACTTC.

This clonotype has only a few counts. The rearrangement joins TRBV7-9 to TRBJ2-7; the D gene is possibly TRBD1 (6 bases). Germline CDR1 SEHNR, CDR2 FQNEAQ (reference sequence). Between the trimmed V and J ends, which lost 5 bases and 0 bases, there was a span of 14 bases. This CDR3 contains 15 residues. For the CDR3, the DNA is TGTGCCAGCAGCCCTACAGGGTTTCTCTCCTACGAGCAGTACTTC. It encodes CASSPTGFLSYEQYF.

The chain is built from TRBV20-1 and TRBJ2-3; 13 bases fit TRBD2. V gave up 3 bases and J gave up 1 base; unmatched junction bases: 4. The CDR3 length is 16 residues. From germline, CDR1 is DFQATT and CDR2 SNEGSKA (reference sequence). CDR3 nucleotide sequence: TGCAGTGCTAGGGGGACTAGCGGGACCGGCACAGATACGCAGTATTTT. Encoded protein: CSARGTSGTGTDTQYF.

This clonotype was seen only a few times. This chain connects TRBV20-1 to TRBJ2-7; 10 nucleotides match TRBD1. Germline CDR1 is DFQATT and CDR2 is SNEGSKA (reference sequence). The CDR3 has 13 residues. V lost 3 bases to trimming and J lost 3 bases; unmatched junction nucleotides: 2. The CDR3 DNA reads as TGCAGTGCTAGGGACAGGGGGTACTACGAGCAGTACTTC. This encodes CSARDRGYYEQYF.

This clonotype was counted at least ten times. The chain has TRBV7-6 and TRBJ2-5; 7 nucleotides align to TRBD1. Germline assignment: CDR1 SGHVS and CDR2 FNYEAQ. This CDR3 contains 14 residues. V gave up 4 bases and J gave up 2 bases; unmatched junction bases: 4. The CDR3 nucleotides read TGTGCCAGCAGCTACGGGACAGCACAAGAGACCCAGTACTTC. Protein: CASSYGTAQETQYF.

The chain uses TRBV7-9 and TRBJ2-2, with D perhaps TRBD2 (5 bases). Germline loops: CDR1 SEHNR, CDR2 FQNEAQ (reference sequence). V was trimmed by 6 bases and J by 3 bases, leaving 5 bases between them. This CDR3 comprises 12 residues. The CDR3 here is CASREDTGELFF. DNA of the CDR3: TGTGCCAGCAGGGAGGACACCGGGGAGCTGTTTTTT. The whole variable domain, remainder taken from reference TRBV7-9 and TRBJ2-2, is DTGVSQNPRHKITKRGQNVTFRCDPISEHNRLYWYRQTLGQGPEFLTYFQNEAQLEKSRLLSDRFSAERPKGSFSTLEIQRTEQGDSAMYLCASREDTGELFFGEGSRLTVL.

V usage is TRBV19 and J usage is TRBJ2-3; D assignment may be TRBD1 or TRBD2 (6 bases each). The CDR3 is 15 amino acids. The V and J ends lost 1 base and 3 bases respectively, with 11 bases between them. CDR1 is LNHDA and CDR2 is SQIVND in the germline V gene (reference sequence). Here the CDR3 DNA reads TGTGCCAGTAGTATAGGAGGGGGGAGTACAGATACGCAGTATTTT. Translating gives CASSIGGGSTDTQYF.

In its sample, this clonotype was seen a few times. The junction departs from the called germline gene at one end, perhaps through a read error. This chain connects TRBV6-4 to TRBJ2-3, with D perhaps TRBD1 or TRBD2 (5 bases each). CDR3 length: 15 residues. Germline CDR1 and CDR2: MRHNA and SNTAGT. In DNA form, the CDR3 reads TGTGCCAGCCGAGGGACCCGTCCTAGCACAGATACGCAGTGTTTT. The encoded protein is CASRGTRPSTDTQCF.

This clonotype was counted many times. CDR3 bases: TGTGCCAGCAGCCCGCCCCAGACCATCCCCGCAGATACGCAGTATTTT. This encodes CASSPPQTIPADTQYF. V usage is TRBV7-9 and J usage is TRBJ2-3, with D unresolved. V was pared by 5 bases and J by 4 bases, with 19 bases between. Germline V gives CDR1 SEHNR, CDR2 FQNEAQ (reference sequence). This CDR3 contains 16 residues.

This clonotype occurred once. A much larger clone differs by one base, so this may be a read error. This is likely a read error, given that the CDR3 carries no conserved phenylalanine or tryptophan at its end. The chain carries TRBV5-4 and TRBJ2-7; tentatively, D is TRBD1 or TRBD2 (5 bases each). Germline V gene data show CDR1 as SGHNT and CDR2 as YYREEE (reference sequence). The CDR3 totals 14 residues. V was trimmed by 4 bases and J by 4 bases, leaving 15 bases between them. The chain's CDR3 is CASSPSPGTYEQYL. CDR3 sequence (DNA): TGTGCCAGCAGCCCTTCCCCGGGGACGTACGAGCAGTACTTA.

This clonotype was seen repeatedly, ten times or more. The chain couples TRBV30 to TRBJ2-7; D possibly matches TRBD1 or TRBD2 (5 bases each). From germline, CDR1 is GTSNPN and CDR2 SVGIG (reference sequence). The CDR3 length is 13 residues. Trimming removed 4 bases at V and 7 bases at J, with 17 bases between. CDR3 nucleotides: TGTGCCTGGACTCCGGCAGGGACCATGGAGCAGTACTTC. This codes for CAWTPAGTMEQYF.

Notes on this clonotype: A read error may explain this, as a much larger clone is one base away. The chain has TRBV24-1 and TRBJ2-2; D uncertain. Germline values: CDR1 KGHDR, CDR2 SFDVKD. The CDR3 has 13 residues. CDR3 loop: CAASDPNTGELFF. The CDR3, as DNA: TGTGCCGCCAGTGACCCGAACACCGGGGAGCTGTTTTTT.

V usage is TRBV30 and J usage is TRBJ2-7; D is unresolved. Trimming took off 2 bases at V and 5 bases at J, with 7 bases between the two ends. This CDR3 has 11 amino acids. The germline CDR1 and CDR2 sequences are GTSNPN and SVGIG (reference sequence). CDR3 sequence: CAWSSLNEQYF. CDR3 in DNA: TGTGCCTGGAGTAGTCTCAACGAGCAGTACTTC.

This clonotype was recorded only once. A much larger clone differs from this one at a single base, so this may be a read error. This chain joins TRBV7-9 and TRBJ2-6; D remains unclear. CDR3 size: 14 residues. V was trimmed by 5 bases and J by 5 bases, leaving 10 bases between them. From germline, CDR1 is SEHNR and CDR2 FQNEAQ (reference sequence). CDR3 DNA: TGTGCCAGCAGCCCCCCCAGGAGGGCCAACGTCCTGACTTTC. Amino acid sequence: CASSPPRRANVLTF.

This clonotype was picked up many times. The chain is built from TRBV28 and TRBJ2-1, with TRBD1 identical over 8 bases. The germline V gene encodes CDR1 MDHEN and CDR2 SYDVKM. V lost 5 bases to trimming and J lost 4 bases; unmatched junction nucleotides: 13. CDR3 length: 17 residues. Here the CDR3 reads CASSVVSGTGTYNEQFF. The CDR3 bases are TGTGCCAGCAGTGTAGTGTCCGGGACAGGAACTTACAATGAGCAGTTCTTC. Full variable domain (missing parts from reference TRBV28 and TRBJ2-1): DVKVTQSSRYLVKRTGEKVFLECVQDMDHENMFWYRQDPGLGLRLIYFSYDVKMKEKGDIPEGYSVSREKKERFSLILESASTNQTSMYLCASSVVSGTGTYNEQFFGPGTRLTVL.